A selection of T cell receptor beta chains follows, all from one sample in a study of T cells expressing NK-cell markers. With the 5' RACE reads reprocessed, TCRdb shows one record per CDR3 protein and no DNA. The data include about 390,000 distinct CDR3 sequences; the top ten clones carry about 11%. The specimen was blood T cells: a sorted CD56 or NKG2C T cell subset, CD4+ or CD8+ T cells, or bulk PBMC T cells (not recorded which). These receptors all stem from a woman in her fifties or sixties in good health. Each CDR3 is given with its conserved first and last residue.

TRBJ1-5 | TRBV6-2/TRBV6-3 | CASSSLTTGAISNQPQHF
TRBJ2-3 | TRBV15 | CATSRDAGGSADTQYF
TRBJ1-1 | TRBV12-3/TRBV12-4 | CASSRTGDGNTEAFF
TRBJ2-7 | TRBV28 | CASSTTFFLSYEQYF
TRBJ2-3 | TRBV7-8 | CASSLARVPSGTSTDTQYF
TRBJ2-5 | TRBV7-2 | CASATNGRTGVETQYF
TRBJ2-7 | TRBV7-8 | CASSSLRTSGPYEQYF
TRBJ1-6 | TRBV7-2 | CASSLRAGGNSPLHF
TRBJ2-1 | TRBV20-1 | CSASVAGILEQFF
TRBJ1-5 | TRBV18 | CASSPSDSNQPQHF
TRBJ2-7 | TRBV28 | CASTPSGTGYEQYF
TRBJ1-3 | TRBV20-1 | CSAQGDRVSGNTIYF
TRBJ2-1 | TRBV20-1 | CSASRTSGLLNEQFF
TRBJ2-1 | TRBV5-1 | CASSPYRVSDNEQFF
TRBJ1-2 | TRBV11-2 | CASSTGSALSYTF
TRBJ2-1 | TRBV7-9 | CASGEPNYNEQFF
TRBJ2-7 | TRBV20-1 | CSARDERVAYEQYF
TRBJ2-2 | TRBV20-1 | CSATRGSGRAAGELFF
TRBJ2-2 | TRBV5-1 | CASSRERSLGELFF
TRBJ2-1 | TRBV5-1 | CASSHSGSYLNEQFF
TRBJ2-5 | TRBV18 | CASSPSGRETQYF
TRBJ2-1 | TRBV27 | CASSRGTVPIYNEQFF
TRBJ2-1 | TRBV24-1 | CATSDLSGNSYNEQFF
TRBJ2-1 | TRBV12-3/TRBV12-4 | CASSFGLAVGNEQFF
TRBJ2-1 | TRBV11-2 | CASSPRVVAGVNEQFF
TRBJ2-1 | TRBV12-3/TRBV12-4 | CASRPGQVDEQFF
TRBJ2-5 | TRBV12-3/TRBV12-4 | CASSLLYQETQYF
TRBJ2-3 | TRBV12-3/TRBV12-4 | CASNGASGTDTQYF
TRBJ2-3 | TRBV7-2 | CASSLRGDYSTDTQYF
TRBJ1-1 | TRBV10-3 | CAISDRGEPNTEAFF
TRBJ2-7 | TRBV3-1 | CASSRPGQYGEQYF
TRBJ2-1 | TRBV20-1 | CSARDANRVNEQFF
TRBJ1-2 | TRBV5-1 | CASSLETLYGYTF
TRBJ1-1 | TRBV15 | CATSREISTEAFF
TRBJ2-1 | TRBV5-1 | CASSFRGRAHEQFF
TRBJ2-3 | TRBV7-6 | CASSTRDSVSDTQYF
TRBJ2-2 | TRBV7-2 | CASSLSSGRARAGELFF
TRBJ1-6 | TRBV10-3 | CAISESDRGPSPLHF